These 2 T cell receptor beta chains came from one sample sequenced in a study of shared clonotypes between healthy human individuals. Positively selected for CCR7, the CD45RO-negative cells used as naive CD8 cells excluded terminally differentiated effector memory CD45RA+ cells. The assay was immunoSEQ multiplex PCR, and TCRdb's table has in-frame clones only and misses some. The table lists around 1.9 million clones, under 95% of them singletons. Sequenced sample: naive CD8+ T cells from PBMCs. Receptor source: a man between 18 and 29 years old in good health. Some clones in this sample may be carry-over from other donors' samples.

The gene calls are TRBV5-1 and TRBJ1-1; D is uncertain. Germline CDR1 is SGHRS and CDR2 is YFSETQ. V lost 0 bases and J lost 6, with 12 bases in between. The CDR3 has 14 amino acids. The CDR3 nucleotides are TGCGCCAGCAGCTTGGTTGGGGTGGGGTCTGAAGCTTTCTTT. This gives the protein CASSLVGVGSEAFF.

The chain links TRBV5-6 to TRBJ1-2; 10 bases line up with TRBD1. Unmatched junction bases numbered 7, after V lost 5 bases and J lost 0 bases. There are 16 residues in the CDR3. Germline V gene lookup returns CDR1 SGHDT and CDR2 YYEEEE. The DNA for the CDR3 is TGTGCCAGCAGACCAGCCGGGACAGGGGCTAACTATGGCTACACCTTC. Translating it yields CASRPAGTGANYGYTF.